This T cell receptor (beta chain) derives from a study of Tregs in tolerant kidney transplant recipients. The data were produced by immunoSEQ multiplex PCR, yet TCRdb's version contains in-frame clones alone and is incomplete. Among 100,000 or so clones listed, more than 85% were seen once. Mixed chimerism was transient after nonmyeloablative marrow transplants from related graft donors. V lost 0 bases and J lost 5; bases outside the gene matches: 6. Germline V gives CDR1 SGHVS, CDR2 FQNEAQ. This CDR3 is built from 18 residues. The starting material was CD4+ T cells from blood (PBMCs), obtained 12 months after the transplant. The rearrangement joins TRBV7-8 to TRBJ2-1; 14 nucleotides agree with TRBD2. The receptor was derived from a human patient who received a combined kidney and bone marrow transplant. Some of the T cells might come from the graft donor. CDR3 amino acids: CASSLALRTSGGNNEQFF. The CDR3 DNA is TGTGCCAGCAGCTTAGCGCTCCGGACTAGCGGGGGGAACAATGAGCAGTTCTTC.